The sample holds one count of the clone carrying this TCR beta chain. Its antigen is currently unknown. V lost 4 bases, J lost 0 bases, and 5 bases stayed unmatched. CDR1 and CDR2 from the germline V gene are SEHNR and FQNEAQ (reference sequence). The CDR3 is made up of 16 amino acids. Produced via immunoSEQ multiplex PCR; TCRdb's table is partial and in-frame only. Here the sample spans about 400,000 clones, roughly nine tenths being singletons. Treatment here: roughly 20 received Ad26.COV2.S at low or high dose, single or two shots; 5 received placebo; per-sample allocation not given. All samples were drawn on day 63, counting from the first vaccine or placebo injection. This entry comes from a study of Ad26.COV2.S vaccination and SARS-CoV-2 variants. About the study: A COV1001 Ad26.COV2.S trial-arm participant provided the sample. Study-wide results and limits: It was found that vaccine and placebo recipients had similar non-spike TCR breadth.

The sequence came from a person between 18 and 65 years old who received the Ad26.COV2.S COVID-19 vaccine or a placebo. J is TRBJ2-2 and V is TRBV7-9; 7 bases are a match to TRBD1. The material sequenced was peripheral blood, taken in a trial of Ad26.COV2.S vaccine versus placebo. The CDR3 nucleotides read TGTGCCAGCAGCTCAGCCGGGACAGCGAACACCGGGGAGCTGTTTTTT. It yields the protein CASSSAGTANTGELFF.